These 30 T cell receptor beta chains were all obtained from the same sample, sequenced in a study of early T cells in non-severe SARS-CoV-2 infection. TCRdb redid the calling of the 5' RACE reads with MiXCR, one entry per CDR3 protein. The sample carries under 35,000 distinct CDR3 sequences, about 7% recorded once. Sequenced: whole blood. All receptors come from an adult who was a healthcare worker with PCR-confirmed SARS-CoV-2 infection or an uninfected control (not recorded which).

This clonotype has ten or more counts. CDR3 nucleotides: TGTGCCAGCAGCCCTACAGGGGGAGGAGAGACCCAGTACTTC. This encodes CASSPTGGGETQYF. V gene TRBV12-3 or TRBV12-4 combines with J gene TRBJ2-5, with 8 bases aligning to TRBD1. The CDR3 sequence is 14 residues long. After removal of 6 bases from V and 4 bases from J, the junction contained 7 bases not matched to a gene.

On this clonotype: Being one base from a much bigger clone, this may be a read error. This rearrangement joins TRBV5-1 to TRBJ2-1, with 7 bases lining up with TRBD2. This CDR3 contains 15 residues. CDR1 is SGHRS and CDR2 is YFSETQ in the germline V gene. V shed 4 bases and J 10 bases; nucleotides not matched to a gene: 14. The chain's CDR3 is CASSEGLAVSGEQFF. CDR3 DNA: TGCGCCAGCAGCGAGGGGCTAGCGGTATCCGGGGAGCAGTTCTTC.

The chain links TRBV5-8 to TRBJ2-3; tentatively, D is TRBD2 (6 bases). The CDR3 sequence is 16 residues long. Per germline, CDR1 SGHTS and CDR2 YDEGEE. V was pared by 0 bases and J by 4 bases, with 15 bases between. The CDR3 region is CASSLEGLPTADTQYF. The CDR3 region has the DNA TGTGCCAGCAGCTTGGAGGGACTCCCGACAGCAGATACGCAGTATTTT.

In this sample, this clonotype turned up a few times. This CDR3 reads CASDSLAMDTQYF. The CDR3 nucleotides are TGTGCCAGCGACTCCCTAGCGATGGATACGCAGTATTTT. The chain carries TRBV28 and TRBJ2-3, with a possible D match to TRBD2 (6 bases). Per the germline V gene, CDR1 is MDHEN and CDR2 is SYDVKM. CDR3 size: 13 residues. V shed 8 bases and J shed 6 bases, with 15 bases lying between them.

This clonotype was recorded many times. V usage is TRBV10-2 and J usage is TRBJ2-7, with TRBD2 identical over 10 bases. This CDR3 comprises 14 residues. V dropped 6 bases and J dropped 1; count of bases not matched to a gene: 3. In germline, CDR1 is WSHSY, CDR2 SAAADI. The DNA of the CDR3 is TGCGCCAGCAGAGTAGCGGGAGGTTCCTACGAGCAGTACTTC. Translation: CASRVAGGSYEQYF.

This clonotype showed up many times. The chain employs TRBV7-3 and TRBJ2-3, with TRBD2 identical over 9 bases. Germline V gives CDR1 SGHTA, CDR2 FQGTGA. CDR3 length equals 14 residues. J lost 0 bases, V lost 5 bases, and 0 bases had no gene match. The CDR3 DNA reads as TGTGCCAGCAGCACTAGCGGGAGCACAGATACGCAGTATTTT. This sequence encodes CASSTSGSTDTQYF.

This clonotype appeared many times. The CDR3 loop is CASSQGPTIEQFF. The CDR3 DNA is TGTGCCAGCAGCCAGGGGCCGACGATTGAGCAGTTCTTC. The rearrangement links TRBV7-9 to TRBJ2-1; TRBD1 might be the D (6 bases). The germline gives CDR1 SEHNR, CDR2 FQNEAQ (reference sequence). The V end lost 5 bases, the J end lost 9 bases, and 14 bases lay between the germline ends. The CDR3 length is 13 residues.

The rearrangement links TRBV4-2 to TRBJ2-7; 9 positions agree with TRBD1. CDR1 is LGHNA and CDR2 is YNFKEQ in the germline V gene. The trim removed 4 bases at V and 5 bases at J, leaving 9 bases unmatched. This CDR3 is built from 15 residues. CDR3 loop: CASSPSGQGLNEQYF. For the CDR3, the DNA is TGTGCCAGCAGCCCGTCGGGACAGGGATTGAACGAGCAGTACTTC.

This clonotype turned up a few times. The junction departs from the called germline gene at one end, perhaps through a read error. The chain links TRBV11-2 to TRBJ1-1; D gene uncertain. This CDR3 contains 15 residues. Germline V gene sequence: CDR1 SGHAT, CDR2 FQNNGV. CDR3 loop: CASSLEPAGETEAFF. The DNA of the CDR3 is TGTGCCAGCAGCCTAGAGCCCGCCGGAGAGACTGAAGCTTTCTTT.

This clonotype was detected ten times or more. This chain connects TRBV10-2 to TRBJ2-3; the match to TRBD1 covers 7 bases. Germline trimming cut 1 base from V and 7 bases from J; bases unmatched to any gene: 5. CDR1 and CDR2 (germline): WSHSY, SAAADI. This CDR3 is built from 14 residues. Here the CDR3 reads CASSELTGRNTQYF. The DNA for the CDR3 is TGCGCCAGCAGTGAGTTGACAGGGCGGAATACGCAGTATTTT.

The table lists this clonotype with many counts. CDR3 loop: CASSVDYSNQPQHF. The CDR3 region has the DNA TGTGCCAGCAGCGTAGATTATAGCAATCAGCCCCAGCATTTT. The chain couples TRBV9 to TRBJ1-5, with D unresolved. Looked up from germline, CDR1 is SGDLS and CDR2 is YYNGEE. The CDR3 consists of 14 residues. The germline V and J ends were trimmed by 0 bases and 0 bases, with 4 bases remaining between them.

The chain employs TRBV2 and TRBJ1-5, with a weak D call TRBD1 (6 bases). V lost 4 bases, J lost 1 base, and 17 bases lay in between. Germline V gene sequence: CDR1 SNHLY, CDR2 FYNNEI. The CDR3 is made up of 17 amino acids. The CDR3 is CASSVRETGGSNQPQHF. The DNA of the CDR3 is TGTGCCAGCAGTGTTCGTGAGACGGGGGGCAGCAATCAGCCCCAGCATTTT.

There are a few counts of this clonotype. This chain links TRBV12-3 or TRBV12-4 with TRBJ2-3; 7 bases are a match to TRBD2. The V and J ends lost 5 bases and 2 bases, in that order; junction bases with no gene match: 22. The CDR3 runs 20 residues. This CDR3 is CASSPWVGLAEGTHTDTQYF. The CDR3, as DNA: TGTGCCAGCAGTCCTTGGGTTGGTCTAGCGGAGGGAACACACACAGATACGCAGTATTTT.

This clonotype was recorded a few times. This chain joins TRBV30 and TRBJ2-2, with D tentatively TRBD1 (6 bases). The V and J ends lost 1 base and 0 bases respectively, with 6 bases between them. CDR1 and CDR2 (germline): GTSNPN, SVGIG (reference sequence). This CDR3 is 14 amino acids long. CDR3 protein: CAWSGDTNTGELFF. In DNA form, the CDR3 reads TGTGCCTGGAGTGGGGACACGAACACCGGGGAGCTGTTTTTT.

This clonotype came up many times. The chain employs TRBV28 and TRBJ2-3; 7 nucleotides line up with TRBD2. In germline, CDR1 is MDHEN, CDR2 SYDVKM. This CDR3 region has 17 residues. V shed 5 bases and J 3 bases; nucleotides not matched to a gene: 14. The CDR3 nucleotides are TGTGCCAGCAGTACCCCCGTTGGTCTAGCGGATACAGATACGCAGTATTTT. Translated: CASSTPVGLADTDTQYF.

The chain is built from TRBV27 and TRBJ2-4; a possible D gene is TRBD2 (6 bases). The germline V and J ends were trimmed by 3 bases and 6 bases, with 21 bases remaining between them. The CDR3 is 17 amino acids. Germline V gene data show CDR1 as MNHEY and CDR2 as SMNVEV (reference sequence). CDR3 sequence: CASSFLGLGGLGNIQYF. Written as DNA, the CDR3 is TGTGCCAGCAGTTTTTTGGGGCTTGGGGGACTTGGAAACATTCAGTACTTC.

This clonotype has at least ten counts. The chain recombines TRBV28 with TRBJ2-1; the match to TRBD2 covers 7 bases. Unmatched junction bases numbered 9, after V lost 3 bases and J lost 4 bases. Germline V lookup: CDR1 MDHEN, CDR2 SYDVKM. The CDR3 is 16 residues long. The CDR3 reads CASSLRPLADYNEQFF. The CDR3 DNA sequence: TGTGCCAGCAGTTTGAGACCCCTAGCGGATTACAATGAGCAGTTCTTC.

The chain links TRBV12-3 or TRBV12-4 to TRBJ1-6, with TRBD1 identical over 7 bases. V shed 4 bases, J shed 11 bases, and the junction held 8 bases outside the gene matches. This CDR3 spans 14 amino acids. The CDR3 sequence is CASSSRQGYPPLHF. The CDR3 nucleotides read TGTGCCAGCAGTTCCCGACAGGGTTATCCACCCCTCCACTTT.

This clonotype appeared many times. The CDR3: CASIEQTDSYEQYF. The CDR3 region has the DNA TGTGCCAGCATCGAACAGACAGATTCTTACGAGCAGTACTTC. The chain links TRBV12-3 or TRBV12-4 to TRBJ2-7; a weak D match, TRBD1 (5 bases). Trimming shortened V by 7 bases and J by 4 bases, and 17 bases separated the two germline ends. CDR3 length: 14 residues.

This clonotype was detected ten times or more. The J gene is TRBJ2-2, the V gene TRBV29-1, with D possibly matching TRBD1 (6 bases). Trimming shortened V by 3 bases and J by 1 base, and 12 bases separated the two germline ends. CDR1 SQVTM and CDR2 ANQGSEA come from the germline V gene. The length of the CDR3 is 15 residues. The CDR3 DNA is TGCAGCGTTGAGAGACCGGACAGGAACACCGGGGAGCTGTTTTTT. This encodes CSVERPDRNTGELFF.

The chain is built from TRBV30 and TRBJ2-5; unclear D gene. The CDR3 contains 14 residues. Germline V gene sequence: CDR1 GTSNPN, CDR2 SVGIG (reference sequence). The V end lost 4 bases, the J end lost 5 bases, and 17 bases lay between the germline ends. The DNA of the CDR3 is TGTGCCTGGACCTCCGCGAGCGTGAAGGAGACCCAGTACTTC. Translated: CAWTSASVKETQYF.

In this sample, this clonotype turned up a few times. The V gene is TRBV27, the J gene TRBJ2-2; the match to TRBD2 covers 8 bases. Unmatched junction bases numbered 16, after V lost 3 bases and J lost 4 bases. The CDR3 contains 19 residues. Looked up from germline, CDR1 is MNHEY and CDR2 is SMNVEV (reference sequence). The CDR3 region is CASSFSSSLAGLATGELFF. The CDR3 DNA reads as TGTGCCAGCAGTTTCTCAAGTTCCTTAGCGGGACTCGCCACCGGGGAGCTGTTTTTT.

This clonotype was observed many times. The V and J genes are TRBV27 and TRBJ1-1; TRBD1 is a possible D gene (5 bases). The germline V gene encodes CDR1 MNHEY and CDR2 SMNVEV (reference sequence). V was cut by 5 bases and J by 3 bases, with 10 bases left in between. The CDR3 sequence is 13 residues long. The CDR3 protein is CASSGPRDTEAFF. The CDR3, as DNA: TGTGCCAGCAGTGGTCCCAGGGACACTGAAGCTTTCTTT.

The sample holds many counts of this clonotype. The V and J genes are TRBV20-1 and TRBJ2-7; unclear D gene. The CDR3 runs to 13 residues. From germline, CDR1 is DFQATT and CDR2 SNEGSKA (reference sequence). The V gene lost 1 base and the J gene lost 0 bases, with 7 bases spanning the gap. The CDR3: CSARVSTSYEQYF. The CDR3 DNA reads TGCAGTGCTAGAGTTTCTACCTCCTACGAGCAGTACTTC.

This clonotype has more than one count but fewer than ten. The gene calls are TRBV7-9 and TRBJ1-1; a possible D gene is TRBD1 (5 bases). The CDR3 length is 12 residues. CDR1 and CDR2 from the germline V gene are SEHNR and FQNEAQ (reference sequence). Trimming stripped 0 bases from V and 7 bases from J, with 6 bases between. CDR3 sequence (DNA): TGTGCCAGCAGCTTAGCCGACAGTGAAGCTTTCTTT. Amino acids: CASSLADSEAFF.

This clonotype was detected many times. V is TRBV9 and J is TRBJ2-3; the D gene could be TRBD1 or TRBD2 (5 bases each). The germline CDR1 and CDR2 sequences are SGDLS and YYNGEE. This CDR3 contains 17 residues. V dropped 3 bases and J dropped 0 bases, with 17 bases sitting between them. For the CDR3, the DNA is TGTGCCAGCAGCGGGACGGGACCGACCACTAGCACAGATACGCAGTATTTT. Protein sequence: CASSGTGPTTSTDTQYF.

This clonotype was detected ten times or more. The CDR3 DNA is TGTGCCAGCAGCCCCAACAGGGATGAAAAACTGTTTTTT. This sequence encodes CASSPNRDEKLFF. This rearrangement joins TRBV11-2 to TRBJ1-4; perhaps TRBD1 as D (6 bases). The CDR3 spans 13 residues. Germline V gene data show CDR1 as SGHAT and CDR2 as FQNNGV. Trimming stripped 5 bases from V and 6 bases from J, with 10 bases between.

This clonotype was picked up many times. The chain employs TRBV6-5 and TRBJ1-2; possibly TRBD1 for D (6 bases). The CDR3 extends over 15 amino acids. Germline CDR1 and CDR2: MNHEY and SVGAGI. V was pared by 2 bases and J by 6 bases, with 16 bases between. This chain's CDR3 is CASSYSGSGGDGYTF. CDR3 coding DNA: TGTGCCAGCAGTTACAGTGGCAGTGGGGGCGATGGCTACACCTTC.

This clonotype was picked up a small number of times. The chain has TRBV20-1 and TRBJ1-6; no reliable D call. V lost 1 base, J lost 8 bases, and 15 bases lay in between. CDR3 length equals 15 residues. Germline CDR1 and CDR2: DFQATT and SNEGSKA (reference sequence). The CDR3 loop is CSARAPGGQDSPLHF. In DNA form, the CDR3 reads TGCAGTGCTAGAGCACCCGGCGGTCAGGATTCACCCCTCCACTTT.

This clonotype occurred many times. This chain uses TRBV5-4 with TRBJ2-3; 7 positions match TRBD1. Germline values: CDR1 SGHNT, CDR2 YYREEE (reference sequence). The CDR3 runs to 16 residues. The V segment lost 1 base and the J segment 1 base; nucleotides outside the gene matches: 6. The CDR3 reads CASSLWKGAGTDTQYF. The CDR3 DNA reads TGTGCCAGCAGCTTGTGGAAGGGGGCGGGCACAGATACGCAGTATTTT.